This T cell receptor beta chain was recovered during a study of cytomegalovirus exposure and HLA in healthy donors. V gave up 8 bases and J gave up 6 bases; unmatched junction bases: 13. The CDR3 runs to 16 residues. Germline assignment: CDR1 SGHTA and CDR2 FQGTGA. Study observations and caveats: In a later analysis, compared with equally common non-associated chains, HLA-associated beta chains were more expanded. The authors later found most CMV-associated TCR beta chains appeared HLA-restricted.

With regard to this clone: Its antigen is still unknown.

PCR used 60 Vbeta primers and 13 Jbeta primers. The protocol was immunoSEQ multiplex PCR, while the TCRdb copy is restricted to in-frame clones and leaves out a portion. In the table there are more than 95,000 clones, roughly 70% of which are singletons. The chain has TRBV7-3 and TRBJ2-1, with 10 nucleotides matching TRBD1. The sequencing input was PBMCs. The TCR was taken from a young woman in good health and CMV-seronegative. CDR3 nucleotide sequence: TGTGCCAGCCATTTAACCGGGACAGGGGAGGTCAATGAGCAGTTCTTC. It translates to CASHLTGTGEVNEQFF.